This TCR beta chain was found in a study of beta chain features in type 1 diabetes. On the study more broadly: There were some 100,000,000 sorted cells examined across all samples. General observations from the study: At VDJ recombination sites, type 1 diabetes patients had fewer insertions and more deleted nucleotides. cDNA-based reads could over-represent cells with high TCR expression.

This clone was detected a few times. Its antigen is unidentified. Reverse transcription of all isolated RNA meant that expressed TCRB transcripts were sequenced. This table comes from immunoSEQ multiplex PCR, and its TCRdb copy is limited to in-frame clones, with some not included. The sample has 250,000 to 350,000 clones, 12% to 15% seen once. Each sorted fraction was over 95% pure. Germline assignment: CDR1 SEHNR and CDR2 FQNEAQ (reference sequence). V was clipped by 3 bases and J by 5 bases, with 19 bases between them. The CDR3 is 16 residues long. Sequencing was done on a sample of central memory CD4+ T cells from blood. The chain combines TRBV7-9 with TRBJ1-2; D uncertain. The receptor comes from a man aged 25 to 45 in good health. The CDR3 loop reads CASSFLSGQVGYGYTF. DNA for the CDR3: TGTGCCAGCAGCTTCTTATCAGGTCAAGTAGGGTATGGCTACACCTTC.